Presented here are 21 T cell receptor beta chains from one specimen sequenced in a study of cytomegalovirus exposure and HLA in healthy donors. The data were produced by immunoSEQ multiplex PCR, yet TCRdb's version contains in-frame clones alone and is incomplete. In the table there are about 150,000 clones, approximately 94% of which are singletons. Sequencing was done on a sample of PBMCs. The receptor source for this set is a man aged 18 to 30 in good health and CMV-seropositive.

V usage is TRBV5-5 and J usage is TRBJ1-2; D might be TRBD1 (6 bases). The CDR3 is 14 amino acids. Germline-derived CDR1 and CDR2 are SGHKS and YYEKEE (reference sequence). V lost 4 bases and J lost 4, with 14 bases in between. The CDR3 here is CASSPSGRGYGYTF. As DNA, the CDR3 is TGTGCCAGCAGCCCGTCGGGCAGGGGCTATGGCTACACCTTC.

The J gene is TRBJ2-1, the V gene TRBV6-1; TRBD1 might be the D (6 bases). V lost 2 bases to trimming and J lost 6 bases, with 8 bases between them. Germline V gene data show CDR1 as MNHNS and CDR2 as SASEGT. The CDR3 consists of 13 residues. The CDR3 bases are TGTGCCAGCAGTGAATTCAGGGGCAATGAGCAGTTCTTC. The encoded protein is CASSEFRGNEQFF.

This chain uses TRBV5-1 with TRBJ2-1, with 14 bases that match TRBD2. CDR3 length: 16 residues. V shed 5 bases, J shed 9 bases, and the junction held 10 bases outside the gene matches. The germline gives CDR1 SGHRS, CDR2 YFSETQ. CDR3 bases: TGCGCCAGCAGTCCTTGGGGACTAGCGGGAGAGGGTGAGCAGTTCTTC. Amino acid sequence: CASSPWGLAGEGEQFF.

This rearrangement joins TRBV25-1 to TRBJ2-1; 13 positions agree with TRBD2. V lost 4 bases to trimming and J lost 10 bases; unmatched junction nucleotides: 10. The CDR3 runs to 16 residues. Germline V gives CDR1 MGHDK, CDR2 SYGVNS. CDR3 DNA sequence: TGTGCCAGCAGTGGGGAACTAGCGGGAGGGCTATGGGAGCAGTTCTTC. As protein: CASSGELAGGLWEQFF.

The chain recombines TRBV14 with TRBJ1-1; TRBD1 agrees at 10 bases. This CDR3 has 15 residues. Germline V gene sequence: CDR1 SGHDN, CDR2 FVKESK. V gave up 4 bases and J gave up 5 bases; unmatched junction bases: 7. The CDR3 DNA reads as TGTGCCAGCAGCCTTCGGACAGGGGGGAGGACTGAAGCTTTCTTT. Its translation: CASSLRTGGRTEAFF.

Points on this clone: Its ends do not fully match the called genes, so a read error is possible. This chain uses TRBV9 with TRBJ1-1; D is ambiguous. The CDR3 covers 13 residues. The germline V gene has CDR1 SGDLS and CDR2 YYNGEE. The CDR3 sequence is CASSVDPNSEAFF. The CDR3 DNA follows: TGTGCCAGCAGCGTAGACCCAAACAGTGAAGCTTTCTTT.

The CDR3, as DNA: TGTGCCAGCAGTTTGTCGGGGAACACCGGGGAGCTGTTTTTT. Amino acids: CASSLSGNTGELFF. The chain couples TRBV28 to TRBJ2-2; D unclear. This CDR3 is built from 14 residues. V lost 3 bases to trimming and J lost 1 base, with 6 bases between them. Germline V gene sequence: CDR1 MDHEN, CDR2 SYDVKM.

This chain links TRBV6-6 with TRBJ1-6; D is perhaps TRBD1 (6 bases). Trimming cost V 7 bases and J 6 bases, with 19 bases left between them. Per the germline V gene, CDR1 is MNHNY and CDR2 is SVGAGI (reference sequence). The CDR3 contains 16 residues. CDR3 in amino acids: CASIATGFWGNSPLHF. The CDR3 DNA sequence: TGTGCCAGCATTGCAACAGGGTTTTGGGGTAATTCACCCCTCCACTTT.

The rearrangement uses TRBV6-1 and TRBJ1-1, with 7 bases lining up with TRBD1. Germline loops: CDR1 MNHNS, CDR2 SASEGT. The CDR3 is 13 residues long. J lost 1 base, V lost 4 bases, and 0 bases had no gene match. The CDR3 sequence: CASSGQGNTEAFF. CDR3 DNA sequence: TGTGCCAGCAGTGGACAGGGGAACACTGAAGCTTTCTTT.

V and J are TRBV28 and TRBJ2-1; D call uncertain. This CDR3 has 16 residues. The V gene's germline CDR1 is MDHEN and CDR2 SYDVKM. V was cut by 7 bases and J by 0 bases, with 16 bases left in between. Here the CDR3 DNA reads TGTGCCAGCACCCCTCGGCCGGCTAGCTCCTACAATGAGCAGTTCTTC. It specifies CASTPRPASSYNEQFF.

The rearrangement uses TRBV25-1 and TRBJ1-2, with TRBD1 matching over 8 bases. Germline CDR1 is MGHDK and CDR2 is SYGVNS. V was clipped by 3 bases and J by 5 bases; unmatched bases: 8. CDR3 size: 15 residues. The CDR3 region is CASSDRTGHRYGYTF. CDR3 coding DNA: TGTGCCAGCAGTGACCGGACAGGGCATCGATATGGCTACACCTTC.

The chain is built from TRBV6-5 and TRBJ1-2; the match to TRBD1 covers 8 bases. V was pared by 6 bases and J by 6 bases, with 6 bases of the junction left unmatched. This CDR3 region has 13 residues. The germline gives CDR1 MNHEY, CDR2 SVGAGI. The CDR3 loop reads CASRVTGADGYTF. The CDR3 coding sequence is TGTGCCAGCAGAGTGACAGGGGCGGATGGCTACACCTTC.

The V call is TRBV28, the J call TRBJ2-5; the match to TRBD1 covers 7 bases. Trimming at V came to 3 bases and at J to 1 base, leaving 2 bases not matched to a gene. The length of the CDR3 is 14 residues. Germline V gene data show CDR1 as MDHEN and CDR2 as SYDVKM. The CDR3 region is CASSLDRSQETQYF. The CDR3 DNA reads as TGTGCCAGCAGTTTGGACAGGTCCCAAGAGACCCAGTACTTC.

This clone came up once. The rearrangement uses TRBV27 and TRBJ1-3, with 8 bases aligning to TRBD1. The V gene's germline CDR1 is MNHEY and CDR2 SMNVEV (reference sequence). The CDR3 covers 14 residues. Germline trimming cut 6 bases from V and 4 bases from J; bases unmatched to any gene: 5. DNA of the CDR3: TGTGCCAGCAGCCAGGGGGCTGGAGGAAACACCATATATTTT. Translated: CASSQGAGGNTIYF.

This sequence joins TRBV28 and TRBJ2-7; D is ambiguous. Germline V gene data show CDR1 as MDHEN and CDR2 as SYDVKM. The V end was cut by 6 bases, the J end by 3 bases, with 15 bases between. This CDR3 contains 14 residues. CDR3 nucleotide sequence: TGTGCCAGCAGAAAACAGATTTCCGACTACGAGCAGTACTTC. Its translation is CASRKQISDYEQYF.

In its sample, this clone was seen once. V and J are TRBV29-1 and TRBJ2-5; D remains unclear. Trimming stripped 4 bases from V and 0 bases from J, with 6 bases between. There are 12 residues in the CDR3. CDR1 and CDR2 from the germline V gene are SQVTM and ANQGSEA. The chain's CDR3 is CSVGADQETQYF. CDR3 coding DNA: TGCAGCGTTGGGGCAGACCAAGAGACCCAGTACTTC.

The genes are TRBV15 and TRBJ1-1; D is undetermined. The CDR3 has 14 residues. CDR1 LNHNV and CDR2 YYDKDF come from the germline V gene (reference sequence). Deletions cut 0 bases from V and 2 bases from J, with 7 bases between. The CDR3 spells CATSRDPTNTEAFF. In nucleotides, the CDR3 is TGTGCCACCAGCAGAGATCCCACTAACACTGAAGCTTTCTTT.

This sequence joins TRBV5-4 and TRBJ1-2; weak D call: TRBD1 (5 bases). CDR1 is SGHNT, CDR2 YYREEE, per germline (reference sequence). This CDR3 region has 16 residues. Trimming took 3 bases from V and 8 from J, leaving 23 bases between them. The chain's CDR3 is CASSSWLGKGGAGYTF. CDR3 DNA: TGTGCCAGCAGCTCTTGGTTGGGTAAGGGAGGGGCCGGCTACACCTTC.

The rearrangement joins TRBV7-3 to TRBJ2-1; TRBD1 is a possible D gene (5 bases). This CDR3 comprises 15 residues. Looked up from germline, CDR1 is SGHTA and CDR2 is FQGTGA. Trimming took 6 bases from V and 7 from J, leaving 19 bases between them. CDR3 in amino acids: CASSLILGAQNEQFF. DNA for the CDR3: TGTGCCAGCAGTCTTATTCTTGGGGCGCAAAATGAGCAGTTCTTC.

This clone was seen more than once but under ten times. This chain's CDR3 is CASSGGLAGTETQYF. CDR3 DNA sequence: TGTGCCAGCAGCGGGGGACTAGCGGGAACAGAGACCCAGTACTTC. The chain combines TRBV5-8 with TRBJ2-5, with 13 bases lining up with TRBD2. The germline CDR1 and CDR2 sequences are SGHTS and YDEGEE. This CDR3 contains 15 residues. The V and J ends lost 4 bases and 4 bases, in that order; junction bases with no gene match: 4.

The chain is built from TRBV5-1 and TRBJ1-4; D is ambiguous. CDR1 is SGHRS and CDR2 is YFSETQ in the germline V gene. This CDR3 is 14 amino acids long. Trimming shortened V by 0 bases and J by 8 bases, and 11 bases separated the two germline ends. The CDR3 here is CASSLELFSEKLFF. The CDR3 DNA is TGCGCCAGCAGCTTGGAGCTATTTTCCGAAAAACTGTTTTTT. The entire variable domain, with the rest obtained from reference TRBV5-1 and TRBJ1-4, is as follows: KAGVTQTPRYLIKTRGQQVTLSCSPISGHRSVSWYQQTPGQGLQFLFEYFSETQRNKGNFPGRFSGRQFSNSRSEMNVSTLELGDSALYLCASSLELFSEKLFFGSGTQLSVL.